This T cell receptor beta chain came from a study of blood T cells in healthy people across ages. The V end was cut by 3 bases, the J end by 0 bases, with 7 bases between. This CDR3 region has 14 residues. Germline CDR1 and CDR2: MRHNA and SNTAGT. Together with a sample-barcoded 5' primer, a J-beta primer mix was included in a second PCR lasting roughly 7 to 11 cycles. From the 5' RACE reads, TCRdb called clonotypes with MiXCR, one entry per CDR3 protein. The data contain approximately 490,000 distinct CDR3 sequences, around 24% of them singletons. These records were also assigned to another study, of T cells of mothers and their children.

The V gene is TRBV6-4, the J gene TRBJ2-3, with D perhaps given as TRBD1 or TRBD2 (5 bases each). The TCR was taken from a boy between 10 and 17 years old in good health. Sequencing was done on a sample of blood. CDR3 residues: CASSEGESTDTQYF. The CDR3 DNA reads as TGTGCCAGCAGTGAAGGGGAGAGCACAGATACGCAGTATTTT.